Here is one T cell receptor (beta chain) with its context. This sample is part of a study of control samples from healthy donors and cancer patients. Sequencing used immunoSEQ multiplex PCR; TCRdb keeps in-frame clones, though not all of them. Of some 170,000 clones listed, over 95% are singletons. The V end was cut by 1 base, the J end by 1 base, with 4 bases between. The germline V gene encodes CDR1 MNHEY and CDR2 SMNVEV (reference sequence). This CDR3 comprises 13 residues. The origin of this receptor is a woman in her twenties or thirties in good health. The gene calls are TRBV27 and TRBJ1-1; unclear D gene. Material for sequencing was blood. The CDR3 loop reads CASSLWQNTEAFF. CDR3 sequence (DNA): TGTGCCAGCAGTTTATGGCAGAACACTGAAGCTTTCTTT.